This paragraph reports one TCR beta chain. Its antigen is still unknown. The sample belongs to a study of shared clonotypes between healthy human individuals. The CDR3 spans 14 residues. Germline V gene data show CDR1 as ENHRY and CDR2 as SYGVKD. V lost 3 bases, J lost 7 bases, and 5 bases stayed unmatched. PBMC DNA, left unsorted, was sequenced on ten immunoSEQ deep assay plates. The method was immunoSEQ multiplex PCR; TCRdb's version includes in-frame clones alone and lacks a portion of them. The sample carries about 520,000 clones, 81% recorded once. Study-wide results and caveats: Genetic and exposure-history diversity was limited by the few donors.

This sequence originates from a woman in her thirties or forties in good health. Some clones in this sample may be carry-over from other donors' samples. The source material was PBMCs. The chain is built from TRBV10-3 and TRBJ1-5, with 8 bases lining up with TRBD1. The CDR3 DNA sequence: TGTGCCATCAGTGACCCGACAGGGGCCCAGCCCCAGCATTTT. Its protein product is CAISDPTGAQPQHF.